This entry lists 4 T cell receptor beta chains sequenced from one sample in a study of T-cell memory formation after mild COVID-19. TCRdb independently ran MiXCR on the 5' RACE reads; one entry per CDR3 protein. The repertoire holds around 340,000 distinct CDR3 sequences, 14% seen once, with 20% to 25% in the top ten. The sample comprised PBMCs or a T cell subset sorted from them (not recorded which). Receptors originate from a man younger than 30 who had mild COVID-19 (a few samples of this study predate the infection). Cell type and time point are not known.

The genes are TRBV10-2 and TRBJ2-3; perhaps D is TRBD1 or TRBD2 (5 bases each). Per germline, CDR1 WSHSY and CDR2 SAAADI. With 0 bases removed from V and 1 base from J, the gap between germline ends came to 14 bases. This CDR3 comprises 17 residues. The CDR3 protein is CASSESWGSGRTDTQYF. The CDR3 bases are TGCGCCAGCAGTGAGTCCTGGGGTTCGGGACGCACAGATACGCAGTATTTT.

This clonotype was observed a few times. The chain employs TRBV7-2 and TRBJ1-4; D perhaps matches TRBD1 (5 bases). The CDR3 has 16 amino acids. V lost 2 bases, J lost 6 bases, and 16 bases lay in between. Germline lookup yields CDR1 SGHTA and CDR2 FQGNSA. Written as DNA, the CDR3 is TGTGCCAGCAGCTTATACACAGGTGGGATGGATGAAAAACTGTTTTTT. Encoded protein: CASSLYTGGMDEKLFF. Drawing the rest from reference TRBV7-2 and TRBJ1-4, the complete variable domain is GAGVSQSPSNKVTEKGKDVELRCDPISGHTALYWYRQSLGQGLEFLIYFQGNSAPDKSGLPSDRFSAERTGGSVSTLTIQRTQQEDSAVYLCASSLYTGGMDEKLFFGSGTQLSVL.

This clonotype has just a few counts. The genes are TRBV7-9 and TRBJ2-4; D not certain. V was trimmed by 5 bases and J by 9 bases, leaving 17 bases between them. Germline V gene lookup returns CDR1 SEHNR and CDR2 FQNEAQ (reference sequence). The CDR3 contains 14 residues. The CDR3 DNA sequence: TGTGCCAGCAGCCCGTCCCGTGTGGGCAGCATTCAGTACTTC. Amino acids: CASSPSRVGSIQYF.

This chain links TRBV6-2 or TRBV6-3 with TRBJ1-1; D possibly corresponds to TRBD1 (5 bases). The V gene lost 6 bases and the J gene lost 5 bases, with 13 bases spanning the gap. The length of the CDR3 is 13 residues. Looked up from germline, CDR1 is MNHEY and CDR2 is SVGEGT. CDR3 bases: TGTGCCAGCAGCCCCCCGACAGTTACTGAAGCTTTCTTT. Translation gives CASSPPTVTEAFF.